This TCR beta chain was found in a study of T cell responses to AZD1222 COVID-19 vaccine. Regarding this clone: Its antigen is not identified.

Study-wide findings and caveats: Among those given AZD1222, only 6 or 7 were seropositive at baseline. Spike as a whole was targeted by vaccine-associated CD4 TCRs, dominant at 160-218 and 743-854. Without day 14 samples, only post-peak T cell repertoires were studied.

Using immunoSEQ multiplex PCR, the repertoire was profiled, and TCRdb retains in-frame clones only, with some absent. The table has 150,000 to 200,000 clones, 92% seen once; the top ten hold 4.4%. Germline V lookup: CDR1 PRHDT, CDR2 FYEKMQ (reference sequence). The CDR3 covers 15 residues. The ends lost 3 bases at V and 7 bases at J; junction bases unmatched: 8. The source was peripheral blood, collected on day 0 of MenACWY control vaccination. This rearrangement joins TRBV13 to TRBJ1-2; TRBD1 aligns across 10 bases. This clonotype was obtained from an adult in good health. CDR3 sequence reads: CASSLLGQGPRGYTF. The DNA of the CDR3 is TGTGCCAGCAGCTTGCTGGGACAGGGGCCGCGTGGCTACACCTTC.